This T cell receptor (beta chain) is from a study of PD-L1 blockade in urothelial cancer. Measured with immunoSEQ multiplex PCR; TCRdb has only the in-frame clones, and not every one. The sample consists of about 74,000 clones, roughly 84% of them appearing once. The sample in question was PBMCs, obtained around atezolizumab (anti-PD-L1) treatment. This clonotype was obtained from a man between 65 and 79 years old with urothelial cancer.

The CDR3 reads CASPAGAGYTF. The DNA of the CDR3 is TGTGCCAGCCCGGCAGGCGCCGGCTACACCTTC. The V gene is TRBV6-5, the J gene TRBJ1-2, with no clear D. V was cut by 8 bases and J by 8 bases, with 12 bases left in between. Germline V gives CDR1 MNHEY, CDR2 SVGAGI. The length of the CDR3 is 11 residues.